Listed here are 13 T cell receptor beta chains from one sample, sequenced in a study of cytomegalovirus exposure and HLA in healthy donors. This PCR relied on a set of 60 Vbeta primers and 13 Jbeta primers. The data were produced by immunoSEQ multiplex PCR, yet TCRdb's version contains in-frame clones alone and is incomplete. The profile covers 150,000 to 200,000 clones, with around 80% appearing a single time and 2.4% taken by the ten largest. Sequences were obtained from PBMCs. The receptors stem from a male donor in good health and CMV-seronegative.

This rearrangement joins TRBV28 to TRBJ2-7, with 7 positions matching TRBD2. Trimming took 5 bases from V and 5 from J; bases not matched to a gene: 9. The CDR3 is 14 residues long. Germline loops: CDR1 MDHEN, CDR2 SYDVKM. CDR3 DNA sequence: TGTGCCAGCAGTCCCGGCGGACTAGTCCACGAGCAGTACTTC. It specifies CASSPGGLVHEQYF.

This rearrangement joins TRBV10-3 to TRBJ1-4; D is perhaps TRBD1 (6 bases). The CDR3 runs to 15 residues. Trimming removed 6 bases at V and 7 bases at J, with 18 bases between. Germline CDR1 and CDR2: ENHRY and SYGVKD. CDR3 region: CAISANRDLGEKLFF. Here the CDR3 DNA reads TGTGCCATCAGCGCCAACAGGGATCTTGGTGAAAAACTGTTTTTT.

The gene calls are TRBV5-4 and TRBJ1-2; the match to TRBD1 covers 8 bases. V was clipped by 4 bases and J by 9 bases; unmatched bases: 14. Germline lookup yields CDR1 SGHNT and CDR2 YYREEE (reference sequence). The CDR3 contains 15 residues. The CDR3 is CASSLGRGPSGSYTF. Written as DNA, the CDR3 is TGTGCCAGCAGCCTGGGCAGGGGGCCCAGTGGGAGCTACACCTTC.

The table lists this clone with a few counts. The chain uses TRBV4-3 and TRBJ1-5, with 8 bases identical to TRBD1. V shed 4 bases, J shed 0 bases, and the junction held 8 bases outside the gene matches. This CDR3 spans 17 amino acids. Germline V gene data show CDR1 as LGHNA and CDR2 as YSLEER. In DNA form, the CDR3 reads TGCGCCAGCAGCCCTGAGACAGGGGTGGATAGCAATCAGCCCCAGCATTTT. This translates into CASSPETGVDSNQPQHF.

The V gene is TRBV21-1, the J gene TRBJ1-2. TRBV21-1 is classified as a pseudogene. This CDR3 has 17 amino acids. CDR3: CASSKRWPGWRVYGYTF. The CDR3 DNA reads as TGTGCCAGCAGCAAACGGTGGCCAGGGTGGAGGGTCTATGGCTACACCTTC.

This chain joins TRBV6-1 and TRBJ2-7; D call uncertain. V was clipped by 3 bases and J by 7 bases, with 7 bases between them. The germline CDR1 and CDR2 sequences are MNHNS and SASEGT. This CDR3 comprises 11 residues. The CDR3 DNA is TGTGCCAGCAGTGACAGATGGGAGCAGTACTTC. This gives the protein CASSDRWEQYF.

A single count supports this clone. V and J are TRBV16 and TRBJ2-5, with D unclear. CDR3 length equals 12 residues. CDR1 is KGHSY, CDR2 FQNENV, per germline. V was cut by 5 bases and J by 9 bases, with 13 bases left in between. The CDR3 reads CASSSSSRAQYF. The CDR3 DNA sequence: TGTGCCAGCAGCTCGTCCTCTCGAGCCCAGTACTTC.

V gene TRBV9 combines with J gene TRBJ2-7; 9 bases line up with TRBD1. The ends lost 5 bases at V and 5 bases at J; junction bases unmatched: 11. The V gene's germline CDR1 is SGDLS and CDR2 YYNGEE. This CDR3 spans 15 amino acids. The DNA of the CDR3 is TGTGCCAGCAGTCTCTTGGGGACAGGGTTCGACGAGCAGTACTTC. Amino acid sequence: CASSLLGTGFDEQYF.

A remark on this clone: An end of the junction does not agree with germline; a read error may underlie this. The V call is TRBV7-7, the J call TRBJ2-7; 7 positions agree with TRBD1. CDR1 is SSHAT, CDR2 FNYEAQ, per germline (reference sequence). This CDR3 has 13 residues. CDR3 sequence reads: CASSATGFHEQYF. CDR3 nucleotide sequence: TGTGCTAGCAGCGCGACAGGGTTCCACGAGCAGTACTTC.

This clone is a singleton in its sample. The chain has TRBV7-2 and TRBJ1-1; D uncertain. This CDR3 region has 14 residues. V was clipped by 5 bases and J by 3 bases, with 13 bases between them. Germline loops: CDR1 SGHTA, CDR2 FQGNSA. The CDR3 bases are TGTGCCAGCAGCGCTTCAGGTGGGTACACTGAAGCTTTCTTT. This encodes CASSASGGYTEAFF.

The chain joins TRBV7-9 to TRBJ2-3, with a tentative D call TRBD2 (6 bases). V was pared by 4 bases and J by 3 bases, with 17 bases between. The CDR3 runs to 16 residues. Germline values: CDR1 SEHNR, CDR2 FQNEAQ (reference sequence). The CDR3 region has the DNA TGTGCCAGCAGCTCCTTGGGTGGGGGGAGAACAGATACGCAGTATTTT. Translating it yields CASSSLGGGRTDTQYF.

The chain is built from TRBV29-1 and TRBJ2-1; D perhaps matches TRBD2 (6 bases). V lost 1 base and J 8 bases, leaving 9 bases between the germline ends. This CDR3 has 12 amino acids. Germline values: CDR1 SQVTM, CDR2 ANQGSEA. This chain's CDR3 is CSVEGREYEQFF. The CDR3, as DNA: TGCAGCGTTGAAGGCCGGGAGTATGAGCAGTTCTTC.

CDR3 loop: CASSLPEHWSPLHF. CDR3 bases: TGCGCCAGCAGCTTGCCCGAGCATTGGTCACCCCTCCACTTT. The chain combines TRBV5-1 with TRBJ1-6, with D uncertain. Trimming removed 1 base from V and 10 bases from J, with 12 bases in between. The CDR3 has 14 residues. Germline V CDR1 and CDR2: SGHRS, YFSETQ.